These 19 T cell receptor beta chains were all obtained from the same sample, sequenced in a study of metastatic and nonmetastatic thyroid tumors. Patients were all untreated before their thyroid surgery. TCRdb reprocessed the PCR reads using MiXCR. The table lists about 20,000 clones, roughly 15% of them singletons, with about 14% in the top ten. Source material: tumor tissue. All receptors derive from a female donor with papillary thyroid cancer or a benign thyroid nodule (not recorded which). Some clones in this sample may be carry-over from other donors' samples.

This clone was observed at least ten times. This chain uses TRBV25-1 with TRBJ2-1; the match to TRBD2 covers 9 bases. CDR1 is MGHDK and CDR2 is SYGVNS in the germline V gene. V lost 2 bases to trimming and J lost 7 bases; unmatched junction nucleotides: 9. This CDR3 region has 16 residues. CDR3 loop: CASSEVRASGTNEQFF. For the CDR3, the DNA is TGTGCCAGCAGTGAAGTTCGGGCTAGCGGGACGAATGAGCAGTTCTTC. The whole variable domain, remainder taken from reference TRBV25-1 and TRBJ2-1, is EADIYQTPRYLVIGTGKKITLECSQTMGHDKMYWYQQDPGMELHLIHYSYGVNSTEKGDLSSESTVSRIRTEHFPLTLESARPSHTSQYLCASSEVRASGTNEQFFGPGTRLTVL.

At least ten counts were recorded for this clone. CDR3 in DNA: TGCAGTGCTAGGTCAGGGTCGGCCCAAGAGACCCAGTACTTC. Encoded protein: CSARSGSAQETQYF. This chain joins TRBV20-1 and TRBJ2-5; possibly TRBD1 for D (5 bases). This CDR3 is 14 amino acids long. V lost 3 bases and J 1 base, leaving 12 bases between the germline ends. The germline gives CDR1 DFQATT, CDR2 SNEGSKA (reference sequence).

By frequency in the sample, this clone is medium-sized. The chain is built from TRBV11-3 and TRBJ1-2; TRBD1 agrees at 7 bases. The CDR3 runs 12 residues. Germline V CDR1 and CDR2: SGHNT, YENEEA. J gave up 5 bases and V 5 bases, and 2 bases lay outside the gene matches. The chain's CDR3 is CASSQGGYGYTF. In DNA form, the CDR3 reads TGTGCCAGCAGCCAGGGGGGGTATGGCTACACCTTC.

This clone was seen at least ten times. The rearrangement joins TRBV19 to TRBJ1-5; a possible D gene is TRBD1 (6 bases). CDR1 and CDR2 (germline): LNHDA, SQIVND (reference sequence). The CDR3 has 15 residues. Trimming shortened V by 4 bases and J by 2 bases, and 12 bases separated the two germline ends. The CDR3 DNA reads as TGTGCCAGTAGTAACTACAGGGTAGGCAATCAGCCCCAGCATTTT. Its protein is CASSNYRVGNQPQHF.

This clone was recorded many times. The genes are TRBV12-3 or TRBV12-4 and TRBJ1-2; no clear D gene. V lost 1 base, J lost 8 bases, and 14 bases lay in between. The CDR3 consists of 14 residues. In nucleotides, the CDR3 is TGTGCCAGCAGTTTAGAGGGTCGAGTGAAGGGCTACACCTTC. Translation: CASSLEGRVKGYTF.

This clone was counted at least ten times. The V call is TRBV5-1, the J call TRBJ2-1; TRBD1 is a possible D gene (6 bases). This CDR3 comprises 16 residues. Per the germline V gene, CDR1 is SGHRS and CDR2 is YFSETQ. The germline V and J ends were trimmed by 0 bases and 5 bases, with 15 bases remaining between them. CDR3 sequence: CASSLAEVTGHNEQFF. DNA for the CDR3: TGCGCCAGCAGCTTGGCCGAGGTCACAGGGCACAATGAGCAGTTCTTC.

The V and J genes are TRBV7-2 and TRBJ2-7; 7 bases match TRBD2. With 6 bases clipped from V and 2 bases from J, the junction kept 7 bases outside the gene matches. Germline values: CDR1 SGHTA, CDR2 FQGNSA. This CDR3 contains 14 residues. CDR3 loop: CASSQAGEAYEQYF. The CDR3 DNA sequence: TGTGCCAGCAGTCAGGCGGGGGAGGCCTACGAGCAGTACTTC.

This clone was seen at least ten times. This chain joins TRBV12-3 or TRBV12-4 and TRBJ1-2; perhaps TRBD1 as D (6 bases). The CDR3 is 15 amino acids. V dropped 3 bases and J dropped 6 bases, with 17 bases sitting between them. The CDR3 DNA reads TGTGCCAGCAGTTTGGAGGGGGGGGCTAAGAATGGCTACACCTTC. Translation: CASSLEGGAKNGYTF.

This clone was observed a few times. The chain couples TRBV6-1 to TRBJ1-3; TRBD1 agrees at 7 bases. The germline gives CDR1 MNHNS, CDR2 SASEGT. V lost 2 bases, J lost 6 bases, and 10 bases stayed unmatched. This CDR3 comprises 16 residues. The CDR3 DNA reads TGTGCCAGCAGTGAATTCAGGGGGACCACTGTAAACACCATATATTTT. Its translation is CASSEFRGTTVNTIYF.

This clone was counted many times. The V and J genes are TRBV3-1 and TRBJ1-4, with no clear D. CDR3 length: 16 residues. V shed 0 bases and J shed 5 bases, with 13 bases lying between them. Germline V CDR1 and CDR2: LGHDT, YNNKEL (reference sequence). CDR3 loop: CASSQDNWGSNEKLFF. CDR3 coding DNA: TGTGCCAGCAGCCAAGATAACTGGGGTTCCAATGAAAAACTGTTTTTT.

This clone was seen repeatedly, ten times or more. The chain is built from TRBV19 and TRBJ1-2; D not resolved. The V and J ends lost 0 bases and 4 bases respectively, with 12 bases between them. Per germline, CDR1 LNHDA and CDR2 SQIVND (reference sequence). This CDR3 has 15 residues. CDR3 nucleotide sequence: TGTGCCAGTAGTATAGATGTCAGGAGTGGCTATGGCTACACCTTC. Its protein product is CASSIDVRSGYGYTF.

This clone was seen a handful of times. V gene TRBV6-1 combines with J gene TRBJ2-2; TRBD2 agrees at 7 bases. The CDR3 runs 15 residues. Germline V gene lookup returns CDR1 MNHNS and CDR2 SASEGT. V was pared by 5 bases and J by 1 base, with 4 bases of the junction left unmatched. The CDR3 sequence is CASSRLAWNTGELFF. For the CDR3, the DNA is TGTGCCAGCAGTCGACTAGCTTGGAACACCGGGGAGCTGTTTTTT.

The V call is TRBV30, the J call TRBJ2-1, with D possibly TRBD2 on 6 matching bases. With 4 bases removed from V and 6 bases from J, the gap between germline ends came to 25 bases. CDR1 GTSNPN and CDR2 SVGIG come from the germline V gene (reference sequence). The CDR3 is made up of 17 amino acids. The CDR3, as DNA: TGTGCCTGGAAAAGCGTCCTGAGGGAGGCCGCGGGCAATGAGCAGTTCTTC. Its protein product is CAWKSVLREAAGNEQFF.

Ten or more counts support this clone. The chain couples TRBV5-1 to TRBJ1-1, with D possibly matching TRBD1 (5 bases). Germline CDR1 reads SGHRS; CDR2 reads YFSETQ. The V and J ends lost 0 bases and 4 bases respectively, with 10 bases between them. This CDR3 spans 14 amino acids. The CDR3 DNA sequence: TGCGCCAGCAGCTTGGTAGGGGCGGGCACTGAAGCTTTCTTT. Protein: CASSLVGAGTEAFF.

This clone was counted between two and nine times. This chain connects TRBV16 to TRBJ2-2; 13 nucleotides line up with TRBD2. Germline lookup yields CDR1 KGHSY and CDR2 FQNENV. This CDR3 contains 22 residues. J was trimmed by 0 bases and V by 5 bases; bases with no gene match: 18. The CDR3 nucleotides read TGTGCCAGCAGCTCGCCAAGGACTAGCGGGAGAGAGACCCATTCGAACACCGGGGAGCTGTTTTTT. This translates into CASSSPRTSGRETHSNTGELFF.

This clone is labeled as medium-sized (0.01 to 0.1%). The rearrangement joins TRBV2 to TRBJ2-7; 8 bases line up with TRBD1. Looked up from germline, CDR1 is SNHLY and CDR2 is FYNNEI. The V segment lost 6 bases and the J segment 4 bases; nucleotides outside the gene matches: 2. There are 12 residues in the CDR3. CDR3 protein: CASRQGEYEQYF. Written as DNA, the CDR3 is TGTGCCAGCAGACAGGGGGAATACGAGCAGTACTTC.

Comments on this clone: One end of the junction fails to match germline, which may point to a read error. The V call is TRBV27, the J call TRBJ2-3; D is perhaps TRBD1 (5 bases). Germline CDR1 and CDR2: MNHEY and SMNVEV (reference sequence). The CDR3 is 14 residues long. This CDR3 is CASSLDRITDTRYF. The CDR3 nucleotides are TGTGCCAGCAGTTTAGACAGAATCACAGATACGCGGTATTTT.

The sample holds many counts of this clone. The chain uses TRBV20-1 and TRBJ1-2; D is ambiguous. The CDR3 is 14 residues long. V was pared by 4 bases and J by 1 base, with 13 bases between. Germline values: CDR1 DFQATT, CDR2 SNEGSKA (reference sequence). CDR3 protein: CSATDTKVNYGYTF. CDR3 nucleotides: TGCAGTGCTACCGACACTAAGGTTAACTATGGCTACACCTTC.

In its sample, this clone was seen many times. V gene TRBV10-3 combines with J gene TRBJ1-3, with a weak D call TRBD1 (5 bases). CDR1 is ENHRY, CDR2 SYGVKD, per germline. The CDR3 is 15 amino acids. Deletions cut 7 bases from V and 0 bases from J, with 13 bases between. CDR3 nucleotide sequence: TGTGCCATCACCCACGACAGCAGCTCTGGAAACACCATATATTTT. It codes for CAITHDSSSGNTIYF.